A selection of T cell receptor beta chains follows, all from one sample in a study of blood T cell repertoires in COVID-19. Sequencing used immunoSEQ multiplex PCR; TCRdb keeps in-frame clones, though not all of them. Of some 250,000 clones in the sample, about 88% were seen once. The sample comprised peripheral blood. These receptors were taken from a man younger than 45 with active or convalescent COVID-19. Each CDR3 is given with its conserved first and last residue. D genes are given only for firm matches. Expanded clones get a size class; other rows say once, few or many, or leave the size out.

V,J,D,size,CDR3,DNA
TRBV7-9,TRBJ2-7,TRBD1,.,CASNYLGQASYEQYF,TGTGCCAGCAATTATTTGGGACAGGCGTCCTACGAGCAGTACTTC
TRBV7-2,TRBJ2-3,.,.,CASSFPRRGSTDTQYF,TGTGCCAGCAGCTTCCCACGCAGGGGAAGCACAGATACGCAGTATTTT
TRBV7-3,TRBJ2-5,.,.,CASSRDLTETQYF,TGTGCCAGCAGCCGGGACTTGACAGAGACCCAGTACTTC
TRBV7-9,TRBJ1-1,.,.,CASSSGQAGPEAFF,TGTGCCAGCAGCTCCGGACAAGCAGGGCCTGAAGCTTTCTTT
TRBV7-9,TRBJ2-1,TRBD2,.,CASSLTSGGFEQFF,TGTGCCAGCAGCTTAACTAGCGGGGGGTTTGAGCAGTTCTTC
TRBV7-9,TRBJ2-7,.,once,CASRQGTYEQYF,TGTGCCAGCAGACAGGGCACCTACGAGCAGTACTTC
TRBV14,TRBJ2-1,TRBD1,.,CASSLGTGTYNEQFF,TGTGCCAGCAGCTTAGGGACAGGGACTTACAATGAGCAGTTCTTC
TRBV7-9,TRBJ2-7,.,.,CASSVQGYEQYF,TGTGCCAGCAGCGTACAGGGATACGAGCAGTACTTC
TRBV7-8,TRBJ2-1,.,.,CASSLVTVYNEQFF,TGTGCCAGCAGCTTAGTAACGGTTTACAATGAGCAGTTCTTC
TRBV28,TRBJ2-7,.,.,CASSFIRAEWEQYF,TGTGCCAGCAGTTTCATCAGGGCCGAGTGGGAGCAGTACTTC
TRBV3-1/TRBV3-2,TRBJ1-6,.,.,CASSGASFALHF,TGTGCCAGCAGCGGGGCCTCGTTTGCCCTCCACTTT
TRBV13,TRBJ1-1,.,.,CASSLSENTEAFF,TGTGCCAGCAGCTTATCAGAGAACACTGAAGCTTTCTTT
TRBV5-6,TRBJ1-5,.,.,CASSLVSNQPQHF,TGTGCCAGCAGCTTGGTTTCAAATCAGCCCCAGCATTTT
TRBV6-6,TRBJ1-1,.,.,CASSSQVYPEAFF,TGTGCCAGCAGTTCACAAGTTTACCCTGAAGCTTTCTTT
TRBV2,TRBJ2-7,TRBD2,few,CASSRPRTSGYEQYF,TGTGCCAGCAGTCGGCCCCGGACTAGCGGCTACGAGCAGTACTTC
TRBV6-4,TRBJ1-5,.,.,CASSDSGYRDKGCASRFSNQPQHF,TGTGCCAGCAGTGACTCTGGGTACCGGGACAAGGGTTGCGCCTCCCGATTTAGCAATCAGCCCCAGCATTTT
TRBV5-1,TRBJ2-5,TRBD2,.,CASSLVPSGNQETQYF,TGCGCCAGCAGCTTGGTTCCTAGCGGCAACCAAGAGACCCAGTACTTC
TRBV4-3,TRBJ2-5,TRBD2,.,CASSQDGTSGGETQETQYF,TGCGCCAGCAGCCAAGATGGGACTAGCGGGGGGGAAACCCAAGAGACCCAGTACTTC
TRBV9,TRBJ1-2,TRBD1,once,CASSGKGHPDRVEYGYTF,TGTGCCAGCAGCGGGAAAGGTCATCCGGACAGGGTAGAGTATGGCTACACCTTC
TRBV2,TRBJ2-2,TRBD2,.,CASSDASGGSGELFF,TGTGCCAGCAGTGATGCTAGCGGGGGGTCCGGGGAGCTGTTTTTT
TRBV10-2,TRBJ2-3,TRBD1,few,CASMDGTGVGDTQYF,TGCGCCAGCATGGACGGGACAGGGGTCGGAGATACGCAGTATTTT
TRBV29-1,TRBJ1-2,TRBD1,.,CSALDRVDGYTF,TGCAGCGCTCTGGACAGGGTCGACGGCTACACCTTC
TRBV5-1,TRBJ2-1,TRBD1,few,CASSLFLGTANNEQFF,TGCGCCAGCAGCTTGTTCCTCGGGACAGCGAACAATGAGCAGTTCTTC
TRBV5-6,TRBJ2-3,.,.,CASSAAGTPSTDTQYF,TGTGCCAGCAGCGCAGCCGGGACTCCTAGCACAGATACGCAGTATTTT
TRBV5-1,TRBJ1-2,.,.,CASSEAGEGGYTF,TGCGCCAGCAGCGAAGCAGGGGAGGGTGGCTACACCTTC
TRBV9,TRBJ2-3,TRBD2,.,CASSAHPGRGTQYF,TGTGCCAGCAGCGCTCACCCAGGGAGGGGTACGCAGTATTTT
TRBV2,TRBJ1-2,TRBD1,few,CASSDQGVGGYTF,TGTGCCAGCAGTGATCAGGGGGTCGGTGGCTACACCTTC
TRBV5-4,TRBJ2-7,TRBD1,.,CASSPQTGFPEQYF,TGTGCCAGCAGCCCCCAGACAGGGTTCCCCGAGCAGTACTTC
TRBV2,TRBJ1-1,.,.,CARKRNGVPEAFF,TGTGCCAGAAAAAGAAACGGGGTGCCTGAAGCTTTCTTT
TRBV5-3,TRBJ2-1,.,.,CARSLGNEQFF,TGTGCCAGAAGTCTCGGCAATGAGCAGTTCTTC
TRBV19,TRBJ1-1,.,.,CASKERGLTEAFF,TGTGCCAGTAAGGAGCGGGGGCTCACTGAAGCTTTCTTT
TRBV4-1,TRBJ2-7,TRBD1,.,CASSQGQTYEQYF,TGCGCCAGCAGCCAGGGACAGACCTACGAGCAGTACTTC
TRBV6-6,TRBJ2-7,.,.,CASSYSLGQTTYEQYF,TGTGCCAGCAGTTACTCGTTGGGACAAACTACCTACGAGCAGTACTTC
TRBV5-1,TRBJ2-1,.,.,CASSTEGATEQFF,TGCGCCAGCAGCACCGAAGGGGCCACCGAGCAGTTCTTC
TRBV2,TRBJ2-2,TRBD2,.,CASTSGENTGELFF,TGTGCCAGTACTAGCGGGGAGAACACCGGGGAGCTGTTTTTT
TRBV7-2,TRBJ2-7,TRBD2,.,CASSLGLAGVIPYEQYF,TGTGCCAGCAGCTTAGGACTAGCGGGGGTTATCCCCTACGAGCAGTACTTC
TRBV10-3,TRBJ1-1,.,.,CAISAEELPEAFF,TGTGCCATCAGTGCGGAGGAGCTTCCTGAAGCTTTCTTT
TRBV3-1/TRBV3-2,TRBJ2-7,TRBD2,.,CASSERGVTYEQYF,TGTGCCAGCAGCGAGCGGGGGGTGACCTACGAGCAGTACTTC
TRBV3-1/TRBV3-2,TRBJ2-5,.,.,CASSLTPLEETQYF,TGTGCCAGCAGCTTGACTCCCCTGGAAGAGACCCAGTACTTC
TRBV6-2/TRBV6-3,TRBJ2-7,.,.,CASSYQADSYEQYF,TGTGCCAGCAGTTACCAGGCTGACTCCTACGAGCAGTACTTC
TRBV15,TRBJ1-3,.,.,CATSRGSSGNTIYF,TGTGCCACCAGCAGAGGCAGCTCTGGAAACACCATATATTTT
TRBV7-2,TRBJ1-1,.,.,CASSWGVSTEAFF,TGTGCCAGCAGCTGGGGGGTGAGCACTGAAGCTTTCTTT
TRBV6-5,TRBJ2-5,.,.,CASGRAQETQYF,TGTGCCAGCGGCAGGGCCCAAGAGACCCAGTACTTC
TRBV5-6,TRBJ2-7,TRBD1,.,CASSRTGTGPYEQYF,TGTGCCAGCAGTCGGACCGGGACAGGGCCCTACGAGCAGTACTTC
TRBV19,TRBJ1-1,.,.,CASKKDRTVLATEAFF,TGTGCCAGTAAAAAAGACAGGACAGTACTGGCCACTGAAGCTTTCTTT
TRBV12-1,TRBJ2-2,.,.,CASSWSVPGQNTGELFF,TGTGCCAGCAGCTGGTCTGTTCCGGGACAGAACACCGGGGAGCTGTTTTTT
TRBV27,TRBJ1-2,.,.,CASSPRNTGLWGYTF,TGTGCCAGCAGTCCCAGAAACACAGGGCTTTGGGGCTACACCTTC
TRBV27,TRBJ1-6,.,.,CASSLRSGSNSPLHF,TGTGCCAGCAGTTTAAGGTCAGGGTCTAATTCACCCCTCCACTTT
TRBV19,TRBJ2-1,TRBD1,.,CASSFPGTGDNEQFF,TGTGCCAGTAGTTTCCCCGGGACAGGGGATAATGAGCAGTTCTTC
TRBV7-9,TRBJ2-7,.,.,CASSGRLDYEQYF,TGTGCCAGCAGCGGGAGACTGGACTACGAGCAGTACTTC
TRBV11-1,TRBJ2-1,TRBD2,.,CASSLLAGGPLDEQFF,TGTGCCAGCAGCTTGTTGGCGGGGGGGCCTCTGGATGAGCAGTTCTTC
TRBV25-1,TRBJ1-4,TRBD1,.,CASSATTGANEKLFF,TGTGCCAGCAGTGCCACGACAGGGGCTAATGAAAAACTGTTTTTT
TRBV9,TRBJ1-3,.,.,CASSELAHRTTEDGNTIYF,TGTGCCAGCAGTGAATTGGCCCACCGCACGACAGAAGACGGAAACACCATATATTTT
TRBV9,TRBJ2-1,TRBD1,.,CASPARQGVGEQFF,TGTGCCAGCCCAGCCCGACAGGGGGTGGGTGAGCAGTTCTTC